This T cell receptor beta chain was captured in a study of T-cell reconstitution after alpha-beta-depleted transplantation in children. Preparation of the TCRbeta library involved a method that used unique molecular identifiers. TCRdb re-analysed the PCR reads in MiXCR, keeping a single row per CDR3 protein. Altogether tens of thousands of distinct CDR3 sequences are present, over 15% being singletons, with the ten largest covering 51%. Study observations and caveats: Reportedly, alpha-beta T cells present about two months post-transplant originated from several hundred expanded clones of graft origin.

Concerning this clonotype itself: Antigen: not known.

CDR1 is MNHEY, CDR2 SVGAGI, per germline. Trimming removed 6 bases at V and 7 bases at J, with 12 bases between. This CDR3 comprises 12 residues. The sample was PBMCs, mostly from graft donor cells, taken 360 days after TCRalphabeta/CD19-depleted stem cell transplant. The rearrangement joins TRBV6-5 to TRBJ1-2; D unresolved. The clonotype originates from a male patient aged 2-15 years who had a stem cell transplant for acute lymphoblastic leukemia, so the T cells may come from the graft donor. CDR3 amino acids: CASRGLSGGYTF. In DNA, the CDR3 is TGTGCCAGCAGAGGCCTATCGGGTGGCTACACCTTC.